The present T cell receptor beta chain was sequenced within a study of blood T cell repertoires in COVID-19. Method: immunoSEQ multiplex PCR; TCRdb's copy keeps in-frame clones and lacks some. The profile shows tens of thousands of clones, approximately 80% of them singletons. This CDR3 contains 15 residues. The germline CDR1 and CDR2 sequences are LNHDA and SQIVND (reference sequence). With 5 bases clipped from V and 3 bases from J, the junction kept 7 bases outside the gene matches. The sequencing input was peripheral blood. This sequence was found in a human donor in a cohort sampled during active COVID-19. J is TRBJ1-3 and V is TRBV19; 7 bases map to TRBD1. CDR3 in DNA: TGTGCCAGTAGTCACCTGACAGGGAATGGAAACACCATATATTTT. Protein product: CASSHLTGNGNTIYF.